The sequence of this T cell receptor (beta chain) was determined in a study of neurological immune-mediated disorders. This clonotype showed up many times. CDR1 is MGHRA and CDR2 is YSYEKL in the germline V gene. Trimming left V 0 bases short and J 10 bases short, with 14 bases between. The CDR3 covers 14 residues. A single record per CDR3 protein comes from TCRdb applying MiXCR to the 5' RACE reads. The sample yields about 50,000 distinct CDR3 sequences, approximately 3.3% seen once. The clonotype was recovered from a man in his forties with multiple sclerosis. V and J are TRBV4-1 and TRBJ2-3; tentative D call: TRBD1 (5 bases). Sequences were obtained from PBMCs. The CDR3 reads CASSQDWPTAAQYF. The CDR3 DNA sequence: TGCGCCAGCAGCCAAGACTGGCCGACAGCCGCGCAGTATTTT.